The source of this T cell receptor (beta chain) is a study of OX40 agonist ivuxolimab in advanced cancers. Across the whole study: Averaging about 60 years in age, with a range of roughly 20 to 90, the cohort was 65% to 90% male.

Method: immunoSEQ multiplex PCR; TCRdb's copy keeps in-frame clones and lacks some. This repertoire shows 82,000 or so clones, more than 80% found once; its top ten account for approximately 2.3%. V lost 5 bases and J lost 8; bases outside the gene matches: 8. Germline lookup yields CDR1 SGHTA and CDR2 FQGNSA. The CDR3 spans 15 residues. Material: CD4+ or CD8+ T cells sorted from blood, obtained in a trial of the OX40 agonist ivuxolimab. The chain recombines TRBV7-2 with TRBJ1-6; 8 bases are shared with TRBD1. This TCR came from an adult with an advanced solid tumor such as melanoma, head and neck, liver or kidney cancer. Here the CDR3 DNA reads TGTGCCAGCAGCCCAACCGACAGGGGCTATTCACCCCTCCACTTT. It translates to CASSPTDRGYSPLHF.